This T cell receptor (beta chain) was observed in a study of Graves' ophthalmopathy and Graves' hyperthyroidism. The CDR3 has 13 amino acids. Germline lookup yields CDR1 MNHEY and CDR2 SMNVEV (reference sequence). This clonotype was picked up many times. The antigen is not known. The junction shows a germline mismatch at one end, possibly a read error. CDR3 regions of TCR beta were amplified from RNA transcripts. Following a first-round RT-PCR that used HTBI primers, a second-round multiplex PCR was carried out. TCRdb processed the multiplex PCR reads anew with MiXCR; each CDR3 protein has one entry. Of approximately 460,000 distinct CDR3 sequences listed, approximately 14% were seen once; the top ten hold roughly 10%. General observations from the study: Blood samples also showed most expanded thyroid clonotypes exceeding 0.001 frequency. Ophthalmopathy progression was predicted with 65% to 71% sensitivity and 72% to 75% specificity.

None of the included patients had other autoimmune diseases, uncontrolled infections, pregnancy or lactation, as these led to exclusion. The V call is TRBV27, the J call TRBJ1-1; possibly TRBD1 for D (5 bases). The TCR was taken from a woman in her twenties or thirties with Graves' ophthalmopathy. Sequenced sample: blood. CDR3 bases: TGTGCCAGCCGGGGCCAGACTCAGTCTGAAGCCTTCTTT. Translated: CASRGQTQSEAFF.